This note documents a single T cell receptor (beta chain) sequence. The repertoire was sequenced with immunoSEQ multiplex PCR; TCRdb's copy has only in-frame clones and lacks some. The sample includes just under 10,000 clones, approximately 85% of them seen just once. This CDR3 has 16 residues. The V and J ends lost 5 bases and 0 bases respectively, with 14 bases between them. Germline CDR1 is SGHAT and CDR2 is FQDESV (reference sequence). The sample belongs to a study of tumor T cells in aggressive B-cell lymphoma. The sequence was collected from an adult with diffuse large B cell lymphoma. The chain recombines TRBV11-1 with TRBJ2-4; D may be TRBD2 (5 bases). Material for sequencing was tumor tissue. CDR3 nucleotides: TGTGCCAGCAGCCCAAACCCGACTATAGCCAAAAACATTCAGTACTTC. This encodes CASSPNPTIAKNIQYF. The full variable domain, with the rest looked up from reference TRBV11-1 and TRBJ2-4, is EAEVAQSPRYKITEKSQAVAFWCDPISGHATLYWYRQILGQGPELLVQFQDESVVDDSQLPKDRFSAERLKGVDSTLKIQPAELGDSAMYLCASSPNPTIAKNIQYFGAGTRLSVL.